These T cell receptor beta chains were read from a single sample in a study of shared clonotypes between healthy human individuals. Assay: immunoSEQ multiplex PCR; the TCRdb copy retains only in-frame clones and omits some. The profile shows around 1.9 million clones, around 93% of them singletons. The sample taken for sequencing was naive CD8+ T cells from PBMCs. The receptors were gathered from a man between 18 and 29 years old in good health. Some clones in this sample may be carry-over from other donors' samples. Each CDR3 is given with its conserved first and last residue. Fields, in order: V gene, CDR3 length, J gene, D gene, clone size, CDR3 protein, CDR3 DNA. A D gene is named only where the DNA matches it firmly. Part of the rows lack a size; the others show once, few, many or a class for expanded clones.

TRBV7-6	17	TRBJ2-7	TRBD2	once	CASSARAGLAASYEQYF	TGTGCCAGCAGCGCCCGTGCGGGACTAGCGGCCTCCTACGAGCAGTACTTC
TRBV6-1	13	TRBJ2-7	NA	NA	CASSDGRGYEQYF	TGTGCCAGCAGTGATGGCAGGGGCTACGAGCAGTACTTC
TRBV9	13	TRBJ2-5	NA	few	CASSATGRETQYF	TGTGCCAGCAGCGCGACAGGCCGAGAGACCCAGTACTTC
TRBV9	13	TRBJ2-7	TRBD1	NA	CASSVVTGREQYF	TGTGCCAGCAGCGTAGTGACAGGGCGCGAGCAGTACTTC
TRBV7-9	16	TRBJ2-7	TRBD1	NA	CASSLERTGLNSEQYF	TGTGCCAGCAGCTTAGAGAGGACAGGACTGAATTCCGAGCAGTACTTC
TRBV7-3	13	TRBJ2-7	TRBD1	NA	CASSADRGYEQYF	TGTGCCAGCAGCGCGGACAGGGGTTACGAGCAGTACTTC
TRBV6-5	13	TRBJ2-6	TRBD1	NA	CASSGQGANVLTF	TGTGCCAGCAGTGGACAGGGAGCCAACGTCCTGACTTTC
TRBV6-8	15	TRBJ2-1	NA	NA	CASSYGVFSYNEQFF	TGTGCCAGCAGTTACGGGGTGTTCTCCTACAATGAGCAGTTCTTC
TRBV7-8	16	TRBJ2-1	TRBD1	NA	CASSLVETGNYNEQFF	TGTGCCAGCAGCTTAGTGGAGACAGGGAACTACAATGAGCAGTTCTTC
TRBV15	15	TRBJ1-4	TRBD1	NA	CATSSEQGGNEKLFF	TGTGCCACCAGCAGCGAACAGGGGGGTAATGAAAAACTGTTTTTT
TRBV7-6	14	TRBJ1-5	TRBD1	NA	CASSQDRGQQPQHF	TGTGCCAGCAGCCAGGACAGGGGGCAACAGCCCCAGCATTTT
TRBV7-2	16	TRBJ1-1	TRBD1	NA	CATDPRTGGRETEAFF	TGTGCCACAGATCCTAGGACAGGGGGTAGGGAGACTGAAGCTTTCTTT
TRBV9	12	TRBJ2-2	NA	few	CASSPSRGELFF	TGTGCCAGCAGCCCGAGTAGGGGGGAGCTGTTTTTT
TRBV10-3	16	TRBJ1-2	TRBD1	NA	CAISELITGGANGYTF	TGTGCCATCAGTGAGTTAATTACAGGGGGCGCTAATGGCTACACCTTC
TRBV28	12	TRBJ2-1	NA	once	CASNGRGNEQFF	TGTGCCAGCAACGGGCGGGGCAATGAGCAGTTCTTC
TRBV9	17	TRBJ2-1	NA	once	CASSGDKGTLAYNEQFF	TGTGCCAGCAGCGGGGATAAAGGGACGCTGGCCTACAATGAGCAGTTCTTC
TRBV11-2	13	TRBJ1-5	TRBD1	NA	CASRAGGNQPQHF	TGTGCCAGCAGGGCAGGGGGGAATCAGCCCCAGCATTTT
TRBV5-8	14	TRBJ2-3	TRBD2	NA	CASGASGRTDTQYF	TGTGCCAGCGGAGCGAGCGGGAGAACAGATACGCAGTATTTT
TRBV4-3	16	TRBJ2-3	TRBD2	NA	CASSQLGGRPRDTQYF	TGCGCCAGCAGCCAATTAGGCGGGAGACCAAGAGATACGCAGTATTTT
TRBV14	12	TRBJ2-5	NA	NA	CASSLNRETQYF	TGTGCCAGCAGCCTCAACCGGGAGACCCAGTACTTC
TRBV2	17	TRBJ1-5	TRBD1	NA	CASSEVQGARGNQPQHF	TGTGCCAGCAGTGAAGTCCAGGGGGCGCGCGGCAATCAGCCCCAGCATTTT
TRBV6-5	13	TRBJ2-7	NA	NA	CASSYSNGLEQYF	TGTGCCAGCAGTTACTCGAATGGCTTAGAGCAGTACTTC
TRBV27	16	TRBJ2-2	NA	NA	CASRSYRELNTGELFF	TGTGCCAGCAGGAGCTACAGGGAACTGAACACCGGGGAGCTGTTTTTT
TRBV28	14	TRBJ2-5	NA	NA	CASSLGGWKETQYF	TGTGCCAGCAGTTTGGGGGGCTGGAAAGAGACCCAGTACTTC
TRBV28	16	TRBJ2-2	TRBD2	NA	CASSFPVAGATGELFF	TGTGCCAGCAGTTTCCCAGTAGCGGGAGCCACCGGGGAGCTGTTTTTT